This T cell receptor beta chain was sequenced during a study of shared T cell receptors in the human thymus. The CDR3 sequence is 15 residues long. The ends lost 6 bases at V and 6 bases at J; junction bases unmatched: 11. The germline gives CDR1 MNHEY, CDR2 SVGAGI. Generated by immunoSEQ multiplex PCR, the TCRdb table keeps only in-frame clones and is missing some. The sample lists roughly 550,000 clones, around 78% occurring once. These data are also associated with another study on human thymus T cells.

This receptor was obtained from a boy less than two years old with a congenital heart defect. The rearrangement uses TRBV6-5 and TRBJ1-2; 9 nucleotides agree with TRBD1. The source material was thymocytes. CDR3: CASSRRTGDSDGYTF. The CDR3 nucleotides are TGTGCCAGCAGCCGTCGGACAGGGGATTCCGATGGCTACACCTTC.